This T cell receptor beta chain is from a study of blood T cell repertoires in COVID-19. The length of the CDR3 is 13 residues. V was trimmed by 0 bases and J by 8 bases, leaving 5 bases between them. CDR1 is SGHDN, CDR2 FVKESK, per germline. Participants, about 18 to 90 years old, spanned around 25 US areas. For recovered donors of Cohort 3, there were two negative PCRs, clearance, or symptom resolution. Here immunoSEQ multiplex PCR was the method, and the copy in TCRdb shows in-frame clones only, minus some. The sample records about 220,000 clones, about 87% being singletons. This clonotype was obtained from a woman in her twenties or thirties who had recovered from COVID-19. What was sequenced was PBMCs or T cells enriched from blood (not recorded which). The chain joins TRBV14 to TRBJ1-6; D is uncertain. CDR3: CASSQEAYSPLHF. CDR3 nucleotides: TGTGCCAGCAGCCAAGAAGCCTATTCACCCCTCCACTTT.